What follows is one T cell receptor beta chain and its context. The target antigen is unknown. The data derive from a study of OX40 agonist ivuxolimab in advanced cancers. Study context: Aged roughly 20 to 85 with a mean of approximately 57 years, they were more than 80% male. Partial responses, seen in three patients, involved one hepatocellular carcinoma and two cutaneous melanomas. Prior anti-PD-1, anti-PD-L1 or anti-CTLA-4 therapy did not bar entry, and more than 35% had some.

The method was immunoSEQ multiplex PCR; TCRdb's version includes in-frame clones alone and lacks a portion of them. The sample holds 90,000 to 100,000 clones, roughly 89% seen once. The ends lost 0 bases at V and 2 bases at J; junction bases unmatched: 12. This CDR3 region has 18 residues. Germline V gene sequence: CDR1 SGHNT, CDR2 YENEEA. Study observations and caveats: Partial responders at 0.1-3.0 mg/kg showed near-lowest clonal expansion.

The chain has TRBV11-3 and TRBJ2-7, with 8 bases fitting TRBD2. Sample: CD4+ or CD8+ T cells sorted from blood, taken in a trial of the OX40 agonist ivuxolimab. The clonotype originates from an adult with an advanced solid tumor such as melanoma, head and neck, liver or kidney cancer. The CDR3 is CASSLDSASGSTTYEQYF. CDR3 sequence (DNA): TGTGCCAGCAGCTTAGATTCGGCCAGCGGGAGCACTACCTACGAGCAGTACTTC.